This paragraph reports one T cell receptor beta chain. The data derive from a study of T cell changes during pregnancy in multiple sclerosis. Germline loops: CDR1 MNHEY, CDR2 SVGAGI. Trimming left V 4 bases short and J 3 bases short, with 7 bases between. The CDR3 covers 13 residues. The protocol was immunoSEQ multiplex PCR, while the TCRdb copy is restricted to in-frame clones and leaves out a portion. The sample lists tens of thousands of clones, roughly 94% seen once, with approximately 0.92% in the top ten. The sample here was peripheral blood, taken in the second trimester of pregnancy. The J gene is TRBJ1-3, the V gene TRBV6-5; D not certain. This receptor was obtained from a female donor in good health, enrolled as a control in a pregnancy study. The CDR3 protein is CASSFRSGNTIYF. The CDR3, as DNA: TGTGCCAGCAGTTTTCGGAGTGGAAACACCATATATTTT.